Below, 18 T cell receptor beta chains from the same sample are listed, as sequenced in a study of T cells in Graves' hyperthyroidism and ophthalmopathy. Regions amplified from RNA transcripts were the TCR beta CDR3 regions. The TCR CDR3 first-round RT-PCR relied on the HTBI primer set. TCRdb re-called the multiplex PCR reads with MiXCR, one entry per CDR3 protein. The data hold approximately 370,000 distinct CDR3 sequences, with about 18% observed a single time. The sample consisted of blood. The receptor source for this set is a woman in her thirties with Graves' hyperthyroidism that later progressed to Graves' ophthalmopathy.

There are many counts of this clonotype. CDR3 amino acids: CSARDSDRGNTEAFF. The DNA of the CDR3 is TGCAGTGCTAGGGACTCGGACAGGGGGAACACTGAAGCTTTCTTT. The rearrangement links TRBV20-1 to TRBJ1-1; 9 bases align to TRBD1. The CDR3 length is 15 residues. J gave up 1 base and V 3 bases, and 6 bases lay outside the gene matches. From germline, CDR1 is DFQATT and CDR2 SNEGSKA (reference sequence).

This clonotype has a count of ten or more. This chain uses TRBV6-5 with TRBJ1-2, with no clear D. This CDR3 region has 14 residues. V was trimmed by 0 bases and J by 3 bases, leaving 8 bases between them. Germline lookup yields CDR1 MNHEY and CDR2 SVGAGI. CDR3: CASSYSSHYYGYTF. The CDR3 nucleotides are TGTGCCAGCAGTTACTCAAGTCATTACTATGGCTACACCTTC.

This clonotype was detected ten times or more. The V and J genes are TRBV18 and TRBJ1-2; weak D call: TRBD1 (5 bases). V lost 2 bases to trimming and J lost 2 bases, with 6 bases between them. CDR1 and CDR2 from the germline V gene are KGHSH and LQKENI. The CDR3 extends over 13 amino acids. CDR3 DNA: TGTGCCAGCTCACCAGGGGCGAACTATGGCTACACCTTC. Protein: CASSPGANYGYTF.

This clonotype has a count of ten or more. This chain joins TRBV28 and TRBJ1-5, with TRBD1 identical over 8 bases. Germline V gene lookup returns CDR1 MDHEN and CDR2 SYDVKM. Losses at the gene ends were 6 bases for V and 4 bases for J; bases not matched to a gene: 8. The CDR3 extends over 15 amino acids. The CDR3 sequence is CASSSGQGWNQPQHF. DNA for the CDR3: TGTGCCAGCAGCTCAGGACAGGGTTGGAATCAGCCCCAGCATTTT.

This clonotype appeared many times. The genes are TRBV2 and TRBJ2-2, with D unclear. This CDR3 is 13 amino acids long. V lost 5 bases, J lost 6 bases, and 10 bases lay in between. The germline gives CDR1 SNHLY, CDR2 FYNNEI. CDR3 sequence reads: CASSPKWAGELFF. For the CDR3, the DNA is TGTGCCAGCAGTCCCAAGTGGGCCGGGGAGCTGTTTTTT.

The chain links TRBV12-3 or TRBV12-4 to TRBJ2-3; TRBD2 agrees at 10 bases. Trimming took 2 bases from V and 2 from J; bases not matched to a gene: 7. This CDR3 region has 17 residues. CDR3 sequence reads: CASSLFRTSGFTDTQYF. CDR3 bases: TGTGCCAGCAGTTTATTCCGGACTAGCGGATTCACAGATACGCAGTATTTT.

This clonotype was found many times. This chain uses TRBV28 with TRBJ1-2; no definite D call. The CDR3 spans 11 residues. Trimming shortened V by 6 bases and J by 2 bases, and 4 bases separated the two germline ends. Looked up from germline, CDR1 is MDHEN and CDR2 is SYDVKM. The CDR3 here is CASSDNYGYTF. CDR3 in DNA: TGTGCCAGCAGCGACAACTATGGCTACACCTTC.

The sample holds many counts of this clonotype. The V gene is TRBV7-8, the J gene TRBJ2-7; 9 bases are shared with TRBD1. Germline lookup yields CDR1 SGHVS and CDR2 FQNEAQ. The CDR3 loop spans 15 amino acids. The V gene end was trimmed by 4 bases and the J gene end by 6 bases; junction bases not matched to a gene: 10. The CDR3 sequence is CASSSRDRVSPEQYF. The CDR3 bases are TGTGCCAGCAGCTCCCGGGACAGGGTCTCCCCCGAGCAGTACTTC.

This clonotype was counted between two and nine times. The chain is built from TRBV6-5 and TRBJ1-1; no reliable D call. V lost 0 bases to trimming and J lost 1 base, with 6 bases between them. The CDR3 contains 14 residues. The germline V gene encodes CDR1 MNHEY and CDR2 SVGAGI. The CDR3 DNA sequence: TGTGCCAGCAGTTACTCGAGCCAGAACACTGAAGCTTTCTTT. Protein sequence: CASSYSSQNTEAFF.

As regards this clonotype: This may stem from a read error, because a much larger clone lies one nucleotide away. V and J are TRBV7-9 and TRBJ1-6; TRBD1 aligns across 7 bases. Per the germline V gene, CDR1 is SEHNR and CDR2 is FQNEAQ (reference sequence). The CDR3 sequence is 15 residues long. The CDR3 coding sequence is TGTGCCAGCAGCTTTGGAGGACAGGACAATTCACCCCTCCGCTTT. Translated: CASSFGGQDNSPLRF. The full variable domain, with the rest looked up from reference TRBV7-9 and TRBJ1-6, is DTGVSQNPRHKITKRGQNVTFRCDPISEHNRLYWYRQTLGQGPEFLTYFQNEAQLEKSRLLSDRFSAERPKGSFSTLEIQRTEQGDSAMYLCASSFGGQDNSPLRFGNGTRLTVT.

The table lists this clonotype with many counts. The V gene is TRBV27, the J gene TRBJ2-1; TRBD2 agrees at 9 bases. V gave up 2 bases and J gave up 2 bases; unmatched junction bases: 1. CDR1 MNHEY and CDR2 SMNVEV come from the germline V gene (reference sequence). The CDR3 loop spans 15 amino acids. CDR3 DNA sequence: TGTGCCAGCAGTTTAACTAGCGGGCCCTACAATGAGCAGTTCTTC. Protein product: CASSLTSGPYNEQFF.

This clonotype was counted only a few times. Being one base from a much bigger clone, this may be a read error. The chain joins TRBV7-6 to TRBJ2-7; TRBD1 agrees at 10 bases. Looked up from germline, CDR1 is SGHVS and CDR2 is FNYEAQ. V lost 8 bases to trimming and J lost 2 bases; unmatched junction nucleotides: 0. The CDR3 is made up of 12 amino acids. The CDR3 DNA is TGTGCCAGCGGGACAGGGGCCTACGAGCAGTACTTC. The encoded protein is CASGTGAYEQYF. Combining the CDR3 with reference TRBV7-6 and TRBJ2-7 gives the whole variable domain GAGVSQSPRYKVTKRGQDVALRCDPISGHVSLYWYRQALGQGPEFLTYFNYEAQQDKSGLPNDRFSAERPEGSISTLTIQRTEQRDSAMYRCASGTGAYEQYFGPGTRLTVT.

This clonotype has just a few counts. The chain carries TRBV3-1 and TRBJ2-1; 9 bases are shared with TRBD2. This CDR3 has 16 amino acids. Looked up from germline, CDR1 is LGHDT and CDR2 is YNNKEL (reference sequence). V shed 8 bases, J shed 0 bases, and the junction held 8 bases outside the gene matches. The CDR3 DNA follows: TGTGCCAGCTCCCCGGGGCGGGAGGGCTCCTACAATGAGCAGTTCTTC. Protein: CASSPGREGSYNEQFF.

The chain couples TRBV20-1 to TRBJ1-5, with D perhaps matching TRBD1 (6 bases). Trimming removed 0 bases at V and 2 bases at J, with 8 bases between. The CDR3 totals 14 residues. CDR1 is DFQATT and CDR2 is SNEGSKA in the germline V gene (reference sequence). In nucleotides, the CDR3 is TGCAGTGCTAGAGATACAGGGCGCAATCAGCCCCAGCATTTT. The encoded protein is CSARDTGRNQPQHF.

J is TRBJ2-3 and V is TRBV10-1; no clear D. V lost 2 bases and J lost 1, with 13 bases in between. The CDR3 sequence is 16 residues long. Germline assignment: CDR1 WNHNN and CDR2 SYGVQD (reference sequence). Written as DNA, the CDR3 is TGCGCCAGCAGTGAGATGTCAACCTGGGGCACAGATACGCAGTATTTT. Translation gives CASSEMSTWGTDTQYF.

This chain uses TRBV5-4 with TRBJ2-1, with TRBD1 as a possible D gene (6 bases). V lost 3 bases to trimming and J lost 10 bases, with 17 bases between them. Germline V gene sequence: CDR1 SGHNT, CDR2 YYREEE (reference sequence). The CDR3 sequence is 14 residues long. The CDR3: CASSWTPDSTEQFF. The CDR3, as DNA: TGTGCCAGCAGCTGGACCCCGGACAGCACCGAGCAGTTCTTC.

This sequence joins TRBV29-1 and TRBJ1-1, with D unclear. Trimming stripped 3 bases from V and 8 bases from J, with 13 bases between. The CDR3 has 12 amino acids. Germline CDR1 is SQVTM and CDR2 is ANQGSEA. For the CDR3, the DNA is TGCAGCGTTGATGCGCAGCTAAGAGAAGCTTTCTTT. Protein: CSVDAQLREAFF.

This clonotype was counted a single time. Here the CDR3 DNA reads TGTGCCATCAGTGGGACTAGCGGGAGGCCAGATACGCAGTATTTT. Encoded protein: CAISGTSGRPDTQYF. The chain couples TRBV10-3 to TRBJ2-3; 14 bases agree with TRBD2. The germline gives CDR1 ENHRY, CDR2 SYGVKD. The CDR3 covers 15 residues. The junction had 1 base not matched to a gene; V was cut back by 4 bases and J by 4 bases.